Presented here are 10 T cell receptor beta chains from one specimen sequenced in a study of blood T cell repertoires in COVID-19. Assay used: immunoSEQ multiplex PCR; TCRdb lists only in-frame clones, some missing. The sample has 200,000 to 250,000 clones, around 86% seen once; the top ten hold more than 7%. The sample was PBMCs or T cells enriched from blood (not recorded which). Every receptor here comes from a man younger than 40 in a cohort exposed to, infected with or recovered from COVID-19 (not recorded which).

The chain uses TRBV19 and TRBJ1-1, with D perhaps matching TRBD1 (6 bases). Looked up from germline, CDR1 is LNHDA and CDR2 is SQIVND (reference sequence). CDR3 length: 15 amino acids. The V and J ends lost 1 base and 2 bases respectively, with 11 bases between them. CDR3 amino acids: CASSIVSGGNTEAFF. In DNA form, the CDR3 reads TGTGCCAGTAGTATAGTGTCGGGGGGCAACACTGAAGCTTTCTTT.

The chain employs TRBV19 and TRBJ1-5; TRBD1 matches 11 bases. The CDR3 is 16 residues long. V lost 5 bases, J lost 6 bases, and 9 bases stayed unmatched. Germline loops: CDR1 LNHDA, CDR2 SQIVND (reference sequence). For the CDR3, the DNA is TGTGCCAGTAGTCCCATGGACAGGGGGCAAAGTCAGCCCCAGCATTTT. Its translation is CASSPMDRGQSQPQHF.

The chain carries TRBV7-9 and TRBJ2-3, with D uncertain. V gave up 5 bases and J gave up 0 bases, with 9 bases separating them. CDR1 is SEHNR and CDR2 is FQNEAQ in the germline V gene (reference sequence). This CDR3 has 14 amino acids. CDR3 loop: CASSPTTSTDTQYF. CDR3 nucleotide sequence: TGTGCCAGCAGCCCCACTACCAGCACAGATACGCAGTATTTT.

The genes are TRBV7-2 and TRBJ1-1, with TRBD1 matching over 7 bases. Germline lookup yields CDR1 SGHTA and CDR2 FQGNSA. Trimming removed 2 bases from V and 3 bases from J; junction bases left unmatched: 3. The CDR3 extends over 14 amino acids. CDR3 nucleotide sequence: TGTGCCAGCAGCTTACGGCAGGGGGACACTGAAGCTTTCTTT. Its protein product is CASSLRQGDTEAFF.

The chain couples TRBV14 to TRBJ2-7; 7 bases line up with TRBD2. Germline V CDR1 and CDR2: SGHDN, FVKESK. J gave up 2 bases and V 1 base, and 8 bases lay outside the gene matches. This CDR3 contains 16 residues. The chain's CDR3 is CASSQGGRGDPYEQYF. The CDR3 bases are TGTGCCAGCAGCCAAGGGGGACGGGGGGATCCCTACGAGCAGTACTTC.

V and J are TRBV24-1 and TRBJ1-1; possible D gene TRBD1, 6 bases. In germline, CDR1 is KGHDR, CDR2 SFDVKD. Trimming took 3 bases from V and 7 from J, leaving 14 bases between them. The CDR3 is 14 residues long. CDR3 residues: CATSDTTGLSEAFF. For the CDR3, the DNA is TGTGCCACCAGTGATACTACAGGGTTAAGTGAAGCTTTCTTT.

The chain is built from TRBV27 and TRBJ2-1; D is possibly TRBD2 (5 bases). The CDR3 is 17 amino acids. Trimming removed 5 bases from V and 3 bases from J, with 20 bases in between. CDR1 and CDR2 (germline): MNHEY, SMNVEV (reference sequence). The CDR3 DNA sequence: TGTGCCAGCAGTCCCCTGGGGAGTAGCTGCTGCTACAATGAGCAGTTCTTC. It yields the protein CASSPLGSSCCYNEQFF.

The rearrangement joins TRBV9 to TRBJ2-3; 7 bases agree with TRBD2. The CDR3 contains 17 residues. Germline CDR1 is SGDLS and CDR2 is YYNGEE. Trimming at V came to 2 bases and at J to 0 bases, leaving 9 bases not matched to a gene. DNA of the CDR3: TGTGCCAGCAGCGTGTTTTTCGGGAGGTCTAGCACAGATACGCAGTATTTT. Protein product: CASSVFFGRSSTDTQYF.

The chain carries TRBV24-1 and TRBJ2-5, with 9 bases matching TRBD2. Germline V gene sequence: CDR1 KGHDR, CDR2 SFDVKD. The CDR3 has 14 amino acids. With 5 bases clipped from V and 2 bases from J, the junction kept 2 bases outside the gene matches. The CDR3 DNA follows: TGTGCCACCAGTGGCGCGGGAGGGCAAGAGACCCAGTACTTC. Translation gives CATSGAGGQETQYF.

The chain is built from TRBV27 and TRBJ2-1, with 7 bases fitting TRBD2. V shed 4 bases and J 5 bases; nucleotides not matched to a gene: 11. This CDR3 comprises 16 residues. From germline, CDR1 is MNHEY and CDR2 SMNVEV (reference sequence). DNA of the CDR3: TGTGCCAGCAGTTCCACGACGGGAGGCCCCGACAATGAGCAGTTCTTC. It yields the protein CASSSTTGGPDNEQFF.